This T cell receptor (beta chain) was sequenced during a study of blood T cell repertoires in COVID-19. V was clipped by 5 bases and J by 2 bases, with 13 bases between them. The CDR3 length is 14 residues. Germline V gene sequence: CDR1 MDHEN, CDR2 SYDVKM. The table lists this clone with a count of one. In the original analysis: Estimation of nucleated cell counts relied on the amplification of reference gene primers. Assay used: immunoSEQ multiplex PCR; TCRdb lists only in-frame clones, some missing. V, J and clone size derive from that table, while D and trimming were established from the DNA sequence. The sample lists 100,000 or so clones; roughly 85% were seen once.

This clonotype originated in a woman in her sixties or seventies with acute or convalescent COVID-19. What was sequenced was peripheral blood. V usage is TRBV28 and J usage is TRBJ2-7, with a possible D match to TRBD1 (6 bases). The CDR3 sequence is CASSASDRTYEQYV. The CDR3 DNA follows: TGTGCCAGCAGTGCGTCTGACAGGACCTACGAGCAGTACGTC.